Listed below are T cell receptor beta chains from one sample, sequenced in a study of T-cell reconstitution after alpha-beta-depleted transplantation in children. TCRdb reanalysed the PCR reads using MiXCR and keeps one entry per CDR3 protein. Here the sample spans hundreds of thousands of distinct CDR3 sequences, roughly 15% being singletons. The source material was PBMCs, mostly from graft donor cells, sampled 360 days after TCRalphabeta/CD19-depleted stem cell transplant. The receptors here all came from a male patient between 10 and 17 years old who had a stem cell transplant for acute lymphoblastic leukemia, so the T cells may come from the graft donor. Both conserved end residues are part of each CDR3. Each record gives: V gene, CDR3 length, clone size, J gene, CDR3 protein. Clone size is given for some rows only: seen once, a few or many times, or a class if the clone is expanded.

TRBV29-1	12	few	TRBJ2-4	CSVAYNKNIQYF
TRBV5-1	15	few	TRBJ2-7	CASSLGLAGTLEQYF
TRBV20-1	11	many	TRBJ2-7	CTGLDGYEQYF
TRBV4-1	15	NA	TRBJ2-3	CASSQPPFTTDTQYF
TRBV27	14	once	TRBJ2-7	CASSYGTGALEQYF
TRBV7-6	12	NA	TRBJ2-7	CASSSRAYEQYF
TRBV4-1	17	few	TRBJ2-5	CASSLLPTARPGETQYF
TRBV7-3	19	NA	TRBJ2-3	CASSLRTVLGQTSTDTQYF
TRBV5-1	12	many	TRBJ2-5	CASSFNRETQYF
TRBV6-6	13	few	TRBJ2-1	CASSYSLRGEQFF
TRBV24-1	13	NA	TRBJ1-1	CATSLGVNTEAFF
TRBV9	14	few	TRBJ2-1	CASSGPGGWSEQFF
TRBV18	14	NA	TRBJ1-5	CASSLMDSNQPQHF
TRBV29-1	12	NA	TRBJ2-5	CSVGLRQGEKCF
TRBV28	12	NA	TRBJ2-1	CASRHRGDEQFF
TRBV25-1	15	NA	TRBJ2-1	CASSQGLRSYNEQFF
TRBV5-1	14	NA	TRBJ2-5	CASSGRVQQETQYF
TRBV7-2	14	few	TRBJ2-5	CASSLVGILETQYF
TRBV6-5	16	few	TRBJ2-7	CASSYGGGGTRYEQYF
TRBV5-1	15	NA	TRBJ1-2	CASSPGPSSNYGYTF
TRBV15	16	NA	TRBJ1-1	CATSRAQGMVGTEAFF
TRBV12-3/TRBV12-4	14	NA	TRBJ1-5	CASSLMSQGQPQHF
TRBV4-2	16	few	TRBJ1-1	CASSHRGRGENTEAFF
TRBV12-3/TRBV12-4	12	NA	TRBJ2-2	CASLVNTGELFF
TRBV7-3	15	NA	TRBJ2-1	CASSMGLAANNEQFF
TRBV7-6	16	few	TRBJ2-5	CASSPRRGRMGETQYF